The 23 T cell receptor beta chains reported below all come from one sample, sequenced in a study of cytomegalovirus exposure and HLA in healthy donors. A multiplex PCR was run with 60 Vbeta primers and 13 Jbeta primers. The assay was immunoSEQ multiplex PCR, and TCRdb's table has in-frame clones only and misses some. The sample has approximately 220,000 clones, 75% to 80% seen once. Sample: PBMCs. The source of these receptors is a male donor in good health and CMV-seronegative.

CDR3 in DNA: TGTGCCAGCAGCCGGGGATACAATGAGCAGTTCTTC. Its protein is CASSRGYNEQFF. The genes are TRBV9 and TRBJ2-1; TRBD2 is a possible D gene (5 bases). Trimming stripped 4 bases from V and 4 bases from J, with 6 bases between. This CDR3 region has 12 residues. CDR1 and CDR2 from the germline V gene are SGDLS and YYNGEE.

The V call is TRBV25-1, the J call TRBJ1-1; 7 bases line up with TRBD1. From germline, CDR1 is MGHDK and CDR2 SYGVNS. J gave up 0 bases and V 5 bases, and 6 bases lay outside the gene matches. This CDR3 has 15 amino acids. CDR3 nucleotide sequence: TGTGCCAGCAGTCTCCCGGGACAGATGAACACTGAAGCTTTCTTT. Protein product: CASSLPGQMNTEAFF.

The chain recombines TRBV5-6 with TRBJ1-1; 8 nucleotides match TRBD1. The CDR3 contains 15 residues. The germline V gene encodes CDR1 SGHDT and CDR2 YYEEEE. V gave up 4 bases and J gave up 1 base; unmatched junction bases: 6. The CDR3 coding sequence is TGTGCCAGCAGCGGGGGGGACAGGCAGAACACTGAAGCTTTCTTT. Amino acid sequence: CASSGGDRQNTEAFF. The full variable domain, in which reference TRBV5-6 and TRBJ1-1 provide the parts outside the CDR3, is DAGVTQSPTHLIKTRGQQVTLRCSPKSGHDTVSWYQQALGQGPQFIFQYYEEEERQRGNFPDRFSGHQFPNYSSELNVNALLLGDSALYLCASSGGDRQNTEAFFGQGTRLTVV.

About this clone: Other DNA sequences in this specimen translate into the identical CDR3. This chain joins TRBV15 and TRBJ1-6, with TRBD1 matching 10 bases. This CDR3 is 15 amino acids long. The junction had 6 bases not matched to a gene; V was cut back by 3 bases and J by 10 bases. Germline CDR1 is LNHNV and CDR2 is YYDKDF (reference sequence). CDR3 nucleotide sequence: TGTGCCACCAGCAGGGACAGGGGGGACGGGTCACCCCTCCACTTT. It specifies CATSRDRGDGSPLHF.

The gene calls are TRBV28 and TRBJ2-7, with 8 positions matching TRBD1. Germline V gene sequence: CDR1 MDHEN, CDR2 SYDVKM. The CDR3 is 15 residues long. After removal of 3 bases from V and 2 bases from J, the junction contained 6 bases not matched to a gene. The CDR3: CASSFQGASPYEQYF. CDR3 nucleotides: TGTGCCAGCAGTTTCCAGGGGGCTTCCCCCTACGAGCAGTACTTC.

This rearrangement joins TRBV5-6 to TRBJ1-4, with a possible D match to TRBD1 (6 bases). Germline V gene lookup returns CDR1 SGHDT and CDR2 YYEEEE. There are 15 residues in the CDR3. Trimming pared 4 bases from V and 7 bases from J, leaving 17 bases between. This chain's CDR3 is CASSDRTGYTEKLFF. The CDR3 DNA reads as TGTGCCAGCAGCGACCGAACAGGGTATACTGAAAAACTGTTTTTT. Based on the CDR3 plus reference TRBV5-6 and TRBJ1-4, the full variable domain is DAGVTQSPTHLIKTRGQQVTLRCSPKSGHDTVSWYQQALGQGPQFIFQYYEEEERQRGNFPDRFSGHQFPNYSSELNVNALLLGDSALYLCASSDRTGYTEKLFFGSGTQLSVL.

To note about this clone: One end of the junction fails to match germline, which may point to a read error. The CDR3 nucleotides read TGTGCCATCAGCACGACCTGGGGGGACCGGAGGGTGGGATTT. Its protein product is CAISTTWGDRRVGF. V usage is TRBV10-3 and J usage is TRBJ2-2; TRBD2 might be the D (6 bases). The CDR3 has 14 residues. CDR1 and CDR2 (germline): ENHRY, SYGVKD.

This chain joins TRBV29-1 and TRBJ2-5; maybe TRBD1 (7 bases). The better agreement between TRBJ2-7 and the DNA end casts doubt on the J call. Germline CDR1 SQVTM, CDR2 ANQGSEA. This CDR3 region has 14 residues. The CDR3 DNA follows: TGCAGCGTTGTAGAGACAGGGAGGTCCTACGAGCAGTACTTC. This gives the protein CSVVETGRSYEQYF.

V and J are TRBV6-1 and TRBJ2-5, with TRBD2 matching over 8 bases. J gave up 4 bases and V 5 bases, and 6 bases lay outside the gene matches. This CDR3 has 14 residues. The germline CDR1 and CDR2 sequences are MNHNS and SASEGT. The CDR3 DNA sequence: TGTGCCAGCAGTTATCACACTAGCGGAGAGACCCAGTACTTC. Protein sequence: CASSYHTSGETQYF.

Remarks on this clone: Other DNA sequences in this specimen translate into the identical CDR3. The chain is built from TRBV7-9 and TRBJ2-7; 9 positions match TRBD1. CDR3 size: 14 residues. CDR1 and CDR2 from the germline V gene are SEHNR and FQNEAQ (reference sequence). The V and J ends lost 5 bases and 2 bases, in that order; junction bases with no gene match: 4. The CDR3 bases are TGTGCCAGCAGCCCTAGGGACAGGGCCTACGAGCAGTACTTC. It codes for CASSPRDRAYEQYF.

The chain carries TRBV10-3 and TRBJ2-1; 8 bases are shared with TRBD2. V lost 3 bases and J lost 7; bases outside the gene matches: 14. This CDR3 comprises 17 residues. Germline loops: CDR1 ENHRY, CDR2 SYGVKD. CDR3: CAISDHPSLVAGNEQFF. The DNA of the CDR3 is TGTGCCATCAGTGACCACCCTTCTCTGGTAGCGGGAAATGAGCAGTTCTTC.

The rearrangement links TRBV19 to TRBJ2-1; weak D call: TRBD2 (5 bases). The germline V and J ends were trimmed by 4 bases and 10 bases, with 17 bases remaining between them. CDR1 LNHDA and CDR2 SQIVND come from the germline V gene (reference sequence). The CDR3 consists of 14 residues. The chain's CDR3 is CASSKPGSSGEQFF. The CDR3 bases are TGTGCCAGTAGTAAGCCGGGCTCATCGGGGGAGCAGTTCTTC. Full variable domain (remainder filled in from reference TRBV19 and TRBJ2-1): DGGITQSPKYLFRKEGQNVTLSCEQNLNHDAMYWYRQDPGQGLRLIYYSQIVNDFQKGDIAEGYSVSREKKESFPLTVTSAQKNPTAFYLCASSKPGSSGEQFFGPGTRLTVL.

The gene calls are TRBV19 and TRBJ2-7; a possible D gene is TRBD1 (6 bases). V was trimmed by 2 bases and J by 3 bases, leaving 17 bases between them. CDR1 is LNHDA, CDR2 SQIVND, per germline (reference sequence). The CDR3 sequence is 16 residues long. CDR3: CASSIRGTTSGYEQYF. Here the CDR3 DNA reads TGTGCCAGTAGTATAAGGGGGACAACCTCGGGCTACGAGCAGTACTTC.

The chain links TRBV7-2 to TRBJ1-4; 10 positions match TRBD1. V was pared by 3 bases and J by 12 bases, with 4 bases of the junction left unmatched. Germline CDR1 and CDR2: SGHTA and FQGNSA. This CDR3 contains 13 residues. This CDR3 reads CASSFEGQGQLFF. The CDR3 region has the DNA TGTGCCAGCAGCTTTGAGGGACAGGGGCAACTGTTTTTT.

The chain carries TRBV15 and TRBJ1-2, with no clear D. Looked up from germline, CDR1 is LNHNV and CDR2 is YYDKDF (reference sequence). V lost 0 bases, J lost 6 bases, and 8 bases lay in between. The CDR3 is 13 residues long. The CDR3 spells CATSRDLRNGYTF. CDR3 DNA sequence: TGTGCCACCAGCAGAGATCTCAGGAATGGCTACACCTTC. The variable domain in full, with the rest retrieved from reference TRBV15 and TRBJ1-2, is DAMVIQNPRYQVTQFGKPVTLSCSQTLNHNVMYWYQQKSSQAPKLLFHYYDKDFNNEADTPDNFQSRRPNTSFCFLDIRSPGLGDTAMYLCATSRDLRNGYTFGSGTRLTVV.

In its sample, this clone was seen once. The rearrangement uses TRBV7-2 and TRBJ2-5; TRBD2 agrees at 10 bases. CDR1 is SGHTA, CDR2 FQGNSA, per germline. Trimming removed 1 base from V and 1 base from J; junction bases left unmatched: 6. The CDR3 is 17 residues long. The CDR3 sequence is CASSLEASGRGQETQYF. In DNA form, the CDR3 reads TGTGCCAGCAGCTTAGAGGCCAGCGGGAGGGGCCAAGAGACCCAGTACTTC.

The chain recombines TRBV11-2 with TRBJ2-7; possibly TRBD1 for D (6 bases). The CDR3 has 14 amino acids. V lost 10 bases and J 3 bases, leaving 19 bases between the germline ends. Germline V gene lookup returns CDR1 SGHAT and CDR2 FQNNGV. The CDR3 sequence is CATSRDIDYYEQYF. The DNA of the CDR3 is TGTGCCACCTCCCGGGACATCGACTACTACGAGCAGTACTTC.

The V call is TRBV9, the J call TRBJ2-5; D possibly corresponds to TRBD2 (6 bases). Between the trimmed V and J ends, which lost 4 bases and 4 bases, there was a span of 14 bases. The CDR3 has 14 residues. Looked up from germline, CDR1 is SGDLS and CDR2 is YYNGEE. The DNA of the CDR3 is TGTGCCAGCAGCCTCTCGAGCGGGCCAGAGACCCAGTACTTC. Encoded protein: CASSLSSGPETQYF.

V is TRBV18 and J is TRBJ1-4; 10 bases fit TRBD1. The germline V gene has CDR1 KGHSH and CDR2 LQKENI. Germline trimming cut 5 bases from V and 7 bases from J; bases unmatched to any gene: 4. This CDR3 is 14 amino acids long. DNA of the CDR3: TGTGCCAGCTCATTGGACAGGGGGACTGAAAAACTGTTTTTT. This gives the protein CASSLDRGTEKLFF.

DNA of the CDR3: TGTGCCAGCACTCCCCTAGCGGGCTCGAACACCGGGGAGCTGTTTTTT. Its translation: CASTPLAGSNTGELFF. J is TRBJ2-2 and V is TRBV28, with 8 bases identical to TRBD2. CDR1 MDHEN and CDR2 SYDVKM come from the germline V gene. V trimming: 7 bases; J trimming: 0 bases; junction bases outside the gene matches: 7. The CDR3 loop spans 16 amino acids.

The chain couples TRBV7-8 to TRBJ2-2; 10 bases are shared with TRBD1. The CDR3 runs to 16 residues. V was pared by 6 bases and J by 1 base, with 5 bases of the junction left unmatched. Germline lookup yields CDR1 SGHVS and CDR2 FQNEAQ. CDR3 DNA: TGTGCCAGCAGACGCGGGACAGGGGTGAACACCGGGGAGCTGTTTTTT. This codes for CASRRGTGVNTGELFF.

The chain is built from TRBV14 and TRBJ2-7; perhaps TRBD1 as D (5 bases). This CDR3 comprises 12 residues. V was trimmed by 4 bases and J by 3 bases, leaving 7 bases between them. Germline CDR1 is SGHDN and CDR2 is FVKESK. The CDR3 protein is CASSLDSYEQYF. As DNA, the CDR3 is TGTGCCAGCAGCCTCGACAGCTACGAGCAGTACTTC.

The rearrangement joins TRBV27 to TRBJ1-1; D may be TRBD1 (5 bases). Between the trimmed V and J ends, which lost 3 bases and 1 base, there was a span of 6 bases. The CDR3 is 13 amino acids. The germline V gene encodes CDR1 MNHEY and CDR2 SMNVEV (reference sequence). The CDR3 region has the DNA TGTGCCAGCAGTTTTGGGGCGAACACTGAAGCTTTCTTT. Translated, it gives CASSFGANTEAFF.